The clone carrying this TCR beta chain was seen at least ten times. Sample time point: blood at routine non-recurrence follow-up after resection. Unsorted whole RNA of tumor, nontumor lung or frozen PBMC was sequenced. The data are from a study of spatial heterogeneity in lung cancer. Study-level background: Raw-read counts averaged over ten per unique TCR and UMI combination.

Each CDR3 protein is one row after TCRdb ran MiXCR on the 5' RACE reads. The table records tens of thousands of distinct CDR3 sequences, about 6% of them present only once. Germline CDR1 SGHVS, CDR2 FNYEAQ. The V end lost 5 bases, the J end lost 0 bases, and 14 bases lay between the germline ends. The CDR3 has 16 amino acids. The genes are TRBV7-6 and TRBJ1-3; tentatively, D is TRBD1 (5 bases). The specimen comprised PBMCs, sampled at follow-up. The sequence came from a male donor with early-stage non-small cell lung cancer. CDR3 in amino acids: CASSPGTGLSGNTIYF. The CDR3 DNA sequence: TGTGCCAGCAGCCCAGGGACGGGACTCTCTGGAAACACCATATATTTT.